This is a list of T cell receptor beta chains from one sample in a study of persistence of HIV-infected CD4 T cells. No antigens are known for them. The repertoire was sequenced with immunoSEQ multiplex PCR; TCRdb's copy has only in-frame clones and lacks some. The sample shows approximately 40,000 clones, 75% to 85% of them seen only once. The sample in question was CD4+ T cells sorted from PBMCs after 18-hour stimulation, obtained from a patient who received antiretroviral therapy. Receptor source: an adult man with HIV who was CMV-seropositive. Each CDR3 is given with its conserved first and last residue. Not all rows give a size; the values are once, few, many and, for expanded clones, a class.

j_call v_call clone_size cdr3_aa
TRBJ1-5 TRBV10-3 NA CAISEGGTGKPQHF
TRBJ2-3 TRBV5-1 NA CASSLTGWEGTDTQYF
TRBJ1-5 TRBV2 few CASSLSQTAGNQPQHF
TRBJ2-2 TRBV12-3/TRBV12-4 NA CASRSGAGELFF
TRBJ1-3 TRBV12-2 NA CASRLPGTGENTIYF
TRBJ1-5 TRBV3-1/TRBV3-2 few CASSQTRGTGNNQPQHF
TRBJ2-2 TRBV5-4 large CASSSKAGMNTGELFF
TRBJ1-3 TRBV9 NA CASSSQTGKGNTIYF
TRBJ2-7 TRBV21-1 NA CASSFGRTANSYEQYF
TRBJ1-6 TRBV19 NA CASSIWGGIAPLHF
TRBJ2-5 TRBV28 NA CASSLVGSGFQETQYF
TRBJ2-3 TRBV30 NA CAWSGLAADTQYF
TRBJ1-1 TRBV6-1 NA CASSDFAEAFF
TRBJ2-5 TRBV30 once CAWSYQGLQETQYF
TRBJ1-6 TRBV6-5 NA CASSYSVRLGSPLHF
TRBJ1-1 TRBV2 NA CASSWGQGALYDTEAFF
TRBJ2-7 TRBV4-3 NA CASSQDTGAYEQYF
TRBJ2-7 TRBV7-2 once CASSPDGGPASSYEQYF
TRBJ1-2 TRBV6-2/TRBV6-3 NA CASSYQPGPYGYTF
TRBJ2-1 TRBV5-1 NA CASSSGDRSNEQFF
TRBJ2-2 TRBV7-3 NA CASSSKSGDTGELFF
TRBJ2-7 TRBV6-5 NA CASSYLGADSYEQYF
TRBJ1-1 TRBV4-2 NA CASSQRESFRDYTEAFF
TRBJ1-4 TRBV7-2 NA CASSSFGRGRFGNEKLFF
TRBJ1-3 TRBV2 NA CASRGTGFGNTIYF
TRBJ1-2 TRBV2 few CASRQDREGYTF
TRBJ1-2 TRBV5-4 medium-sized CASSWEGGAYGYTF
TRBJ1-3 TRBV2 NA CASNRLSGNTIYF
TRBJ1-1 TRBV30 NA CAWSYRTGSGNTEAFF
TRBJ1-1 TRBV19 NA CASSIDQTGSTEAFF
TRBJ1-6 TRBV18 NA CASSGPGQGRSPLHF
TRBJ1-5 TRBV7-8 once CASSLTDNNQPQHF
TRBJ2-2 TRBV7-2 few CASSLAPKNTGELFF
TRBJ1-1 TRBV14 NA CASSHLVQRTNTEAFF
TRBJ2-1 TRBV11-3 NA CASSQAGKPYNEQFF
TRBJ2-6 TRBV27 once CASSLFPAGNTGVLTF
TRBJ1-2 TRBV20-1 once CSARQGAGYTF
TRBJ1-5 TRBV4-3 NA CASSQSQGINQPQHF
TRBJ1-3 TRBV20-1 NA CSASNQGNTIYF
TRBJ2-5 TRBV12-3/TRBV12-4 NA CASSLDRKTQYF
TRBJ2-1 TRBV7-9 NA CASSSGLPPGYEQFF
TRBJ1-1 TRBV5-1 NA CASRISLNTEAFF
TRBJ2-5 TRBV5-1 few CASSLRTEETQYF
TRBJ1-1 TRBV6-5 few CATFVESLMSSAFF
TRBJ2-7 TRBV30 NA CAWSGHQGDGQYF
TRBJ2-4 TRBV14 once CASSLGAGYWAKNIQYF
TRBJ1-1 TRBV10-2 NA CASSSRDRENEAFF
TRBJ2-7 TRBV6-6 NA CASSAATTSYEQYF
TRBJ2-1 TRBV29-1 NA CSADRLGDEQFF
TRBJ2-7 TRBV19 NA CASSIEGQGTNEQYF
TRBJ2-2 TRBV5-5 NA CASSSHVAELFF
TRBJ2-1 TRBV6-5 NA CASSYKVTSGYNEQFF
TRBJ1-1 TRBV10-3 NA CAISGPENTEAFF
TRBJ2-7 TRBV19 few CASSPTSGPTSYEQYF
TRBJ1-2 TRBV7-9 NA CASSARGLVYGYTF
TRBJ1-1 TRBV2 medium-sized CASSFQQVNTEAFF